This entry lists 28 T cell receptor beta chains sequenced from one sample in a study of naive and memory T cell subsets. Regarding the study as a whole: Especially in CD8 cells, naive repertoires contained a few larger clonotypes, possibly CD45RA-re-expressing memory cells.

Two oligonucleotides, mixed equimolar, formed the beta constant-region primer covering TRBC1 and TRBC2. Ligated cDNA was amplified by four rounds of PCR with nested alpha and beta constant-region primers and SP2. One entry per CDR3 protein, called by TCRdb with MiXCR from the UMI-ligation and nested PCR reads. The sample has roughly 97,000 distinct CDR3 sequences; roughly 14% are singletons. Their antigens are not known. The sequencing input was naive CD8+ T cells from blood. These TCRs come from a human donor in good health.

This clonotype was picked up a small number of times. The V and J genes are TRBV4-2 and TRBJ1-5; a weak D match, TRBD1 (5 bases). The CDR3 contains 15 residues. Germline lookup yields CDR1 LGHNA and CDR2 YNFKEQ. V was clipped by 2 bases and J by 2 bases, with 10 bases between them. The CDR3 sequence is CASSQYRDGNQPQHF. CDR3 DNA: TGTGCCAGCAGCCAATATAGGGACGGCAATCAGCCCCAGCATTTT.

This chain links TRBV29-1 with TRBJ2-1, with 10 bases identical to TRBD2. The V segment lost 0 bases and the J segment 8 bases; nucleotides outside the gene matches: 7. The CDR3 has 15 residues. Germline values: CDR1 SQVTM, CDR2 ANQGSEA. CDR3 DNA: TGCAGCGTTGAAGATTACCTAGCGGGGGCTTATGAGCAGTTCTTC. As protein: CSVEDYLAGAYEQFF.

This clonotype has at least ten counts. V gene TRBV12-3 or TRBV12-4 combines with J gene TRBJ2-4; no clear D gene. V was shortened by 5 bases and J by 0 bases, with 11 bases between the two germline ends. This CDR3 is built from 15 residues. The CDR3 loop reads CASSLTELAKNIQYF. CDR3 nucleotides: TGTGCCAGCAGTCTCACAGAATTAGCCAAAAACATTCAGTACTTC.

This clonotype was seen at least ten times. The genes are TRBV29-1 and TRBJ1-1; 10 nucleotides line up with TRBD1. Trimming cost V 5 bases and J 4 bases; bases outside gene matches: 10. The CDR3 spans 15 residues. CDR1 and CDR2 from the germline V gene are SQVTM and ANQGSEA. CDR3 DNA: TGCAGCGTTTGGACCGGGACAGGGGAAAGCACTGAAGCTTTCTTT. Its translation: CSVWTGTGESTEAFF. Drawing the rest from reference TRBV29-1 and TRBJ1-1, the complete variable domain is SAVISQKPSRDICQRGTSLTIQCQVDSQVTMMFWYRQQPGQSLTLIATANQGSEATYESGFVIDKFPISRPNLTFSTLTVSNMSPEDSSIYLCSVWTGTGESTEAFFGQGTRLTVV.

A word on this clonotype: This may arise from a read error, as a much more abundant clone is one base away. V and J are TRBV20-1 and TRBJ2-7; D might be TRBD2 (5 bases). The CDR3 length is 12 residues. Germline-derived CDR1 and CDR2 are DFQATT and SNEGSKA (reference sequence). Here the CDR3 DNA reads TGCAGTGCTAGAGATCGAGGGCCCGAGCAGAACTTC. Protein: CSARDRGPEQNF.

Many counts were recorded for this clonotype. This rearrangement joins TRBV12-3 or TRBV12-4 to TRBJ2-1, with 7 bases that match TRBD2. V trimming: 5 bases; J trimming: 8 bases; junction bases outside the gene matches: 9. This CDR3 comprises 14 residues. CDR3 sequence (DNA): TGTGCCAGCAGTCCCGCCCCCGGGGGGTATGAGCAGTTCTTC. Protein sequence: CASSPAPGGYEQFF.

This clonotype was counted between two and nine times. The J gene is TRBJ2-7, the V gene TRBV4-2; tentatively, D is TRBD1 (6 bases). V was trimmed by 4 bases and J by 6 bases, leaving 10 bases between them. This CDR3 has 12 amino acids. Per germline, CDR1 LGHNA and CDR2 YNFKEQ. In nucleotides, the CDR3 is TGTGCCAGCAGCCCCCAGGGGATCGAGCAGTACTTC. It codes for CASSPQGIEQYF.

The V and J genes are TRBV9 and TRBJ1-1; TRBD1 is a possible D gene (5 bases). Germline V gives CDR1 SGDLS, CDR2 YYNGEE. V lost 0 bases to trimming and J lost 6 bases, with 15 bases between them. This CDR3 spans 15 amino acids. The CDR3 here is CASSVAEGLKAEAFF. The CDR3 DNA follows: TGTGCCAGCAGCGTAGCGGAGGGGCTTAAGGCTGAAGCTTTCTTT.

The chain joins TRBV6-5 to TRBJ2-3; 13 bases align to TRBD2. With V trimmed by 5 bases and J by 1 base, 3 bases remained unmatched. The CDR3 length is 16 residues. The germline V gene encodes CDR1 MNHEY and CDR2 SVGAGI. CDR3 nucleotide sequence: TGTGCCAGCAGTGCCGGACTAGCGGGGGGCACAGATACGCAGTATTTT. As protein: CASSAGLAGGTDTQYF.

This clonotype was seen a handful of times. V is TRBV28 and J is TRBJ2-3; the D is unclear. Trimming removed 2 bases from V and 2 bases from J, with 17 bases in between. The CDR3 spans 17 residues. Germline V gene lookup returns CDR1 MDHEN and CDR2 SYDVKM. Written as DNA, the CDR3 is TGTGCCAGCAGTTTACCCCCGCAGGCTTTGACCACAGATACGCAGTATTTT. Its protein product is CASSLPPQALTTDTQYF.

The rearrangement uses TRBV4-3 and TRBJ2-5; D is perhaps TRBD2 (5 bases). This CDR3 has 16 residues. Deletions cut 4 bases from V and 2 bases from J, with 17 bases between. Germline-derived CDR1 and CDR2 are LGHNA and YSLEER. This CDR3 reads CASSPADFGEQETQYF. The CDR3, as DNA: TGCGCCAGCAGCCCCGCGGATTTCGGGGAACAAGAGACCCAGTACTTC.

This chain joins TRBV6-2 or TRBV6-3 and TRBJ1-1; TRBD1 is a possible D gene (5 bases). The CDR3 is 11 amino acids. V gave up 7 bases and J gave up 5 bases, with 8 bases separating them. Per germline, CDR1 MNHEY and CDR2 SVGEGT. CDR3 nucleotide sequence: TGTGCCAGCAATGGGGGAACTGAAGCTTTCTTT. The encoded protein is CASNGGTEAFF.

In DNA, the CDR3 is TGTGCCAGCAGTGAAACGGACAGTACAGATACGCAGTATTTT. This translates into CASSETDSTDTQYF. The rearrangement uses TRBV2 and TRBJ2-3; possible D gene TRBD1, 6 bases. Germline V gives CDR1 SNHLY, CDR2 FYNNEI. V lost 2 bases and J 3 bases, leaving 9 bases between the germline ends. The CDR3 is made up of 14 amino acids.

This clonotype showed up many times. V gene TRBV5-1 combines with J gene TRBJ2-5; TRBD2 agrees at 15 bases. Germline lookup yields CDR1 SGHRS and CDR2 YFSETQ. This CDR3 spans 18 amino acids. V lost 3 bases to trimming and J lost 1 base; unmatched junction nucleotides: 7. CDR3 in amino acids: CASSSHPGLAGGQETQYF. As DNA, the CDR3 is TGCGCCAGCAGCTCTCACCCGGGACTAGCGGGAGGCCAAGAGACCCAGTACTTC.

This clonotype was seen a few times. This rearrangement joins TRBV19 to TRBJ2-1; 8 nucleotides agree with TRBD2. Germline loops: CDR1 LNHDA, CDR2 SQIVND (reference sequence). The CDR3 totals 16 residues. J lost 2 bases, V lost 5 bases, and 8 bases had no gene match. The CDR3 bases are TGTGCCAGTAGTCTGAATAGCGGGGCGCCCTACAATGAGCAGTTCTTC. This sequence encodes CASSLNSGAPYNEQFF.

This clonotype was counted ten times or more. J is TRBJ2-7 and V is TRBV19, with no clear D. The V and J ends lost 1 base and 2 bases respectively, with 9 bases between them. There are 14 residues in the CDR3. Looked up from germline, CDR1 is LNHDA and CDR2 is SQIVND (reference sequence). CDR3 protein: CASSIGPAPYEQYF. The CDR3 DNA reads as TGTGCCAGTAGTATAGGACCCGCGCCCTACGAGCAGTACTTC.

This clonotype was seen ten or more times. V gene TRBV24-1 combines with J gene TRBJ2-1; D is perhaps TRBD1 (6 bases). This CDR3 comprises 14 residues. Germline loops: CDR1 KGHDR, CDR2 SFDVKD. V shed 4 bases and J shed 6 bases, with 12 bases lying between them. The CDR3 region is CATSEKGQTNEQFF. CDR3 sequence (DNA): TGTGCCACCAGTGAGAAAGGACAGACCAATGAGCAGTTCTTC.

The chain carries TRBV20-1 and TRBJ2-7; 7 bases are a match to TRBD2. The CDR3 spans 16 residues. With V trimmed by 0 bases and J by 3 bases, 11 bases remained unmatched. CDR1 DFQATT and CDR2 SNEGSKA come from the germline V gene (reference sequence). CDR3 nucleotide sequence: TGCAGTGCTAGAGATCCGGGGGGACTCAACATCTACGAGCAGTACTTC. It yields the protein CSARDPGGLNIYEQYF.

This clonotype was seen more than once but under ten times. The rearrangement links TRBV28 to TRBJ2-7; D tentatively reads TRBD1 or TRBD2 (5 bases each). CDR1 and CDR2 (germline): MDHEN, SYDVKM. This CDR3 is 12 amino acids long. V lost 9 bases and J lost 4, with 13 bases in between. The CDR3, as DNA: TGTGCCAGTCAAGAGGGGCAGTACGAGCAGTACTTC. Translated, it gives CASQEGQYEQYF. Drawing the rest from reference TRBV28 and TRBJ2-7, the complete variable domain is DVKVTQSSRYLVKRTGEKVFLECVQDMDHENMFWYRQDPGLGLRLIYFSYDVKMKEKGDIPEGYSVSREKKERFSLILESASTNQTSMYLCASQEGQYEQYFGPGTRLTVT.

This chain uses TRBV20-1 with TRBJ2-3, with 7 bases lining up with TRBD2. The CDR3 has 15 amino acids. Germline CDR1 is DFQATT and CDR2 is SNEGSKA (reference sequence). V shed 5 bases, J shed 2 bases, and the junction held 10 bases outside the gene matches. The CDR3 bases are TGCAGTGCTCGAGCCACTAGCGTTACCACAGATACGCAGTATTTT. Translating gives CSARATSVTTDTQYF.

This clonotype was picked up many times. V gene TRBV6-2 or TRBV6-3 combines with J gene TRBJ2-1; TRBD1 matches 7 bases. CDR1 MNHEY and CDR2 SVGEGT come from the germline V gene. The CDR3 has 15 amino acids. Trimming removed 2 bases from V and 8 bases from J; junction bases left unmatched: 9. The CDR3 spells CASSYPTGIFYEQFF. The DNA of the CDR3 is TGTGCCAGCAGTTACCCGACAGGGATTTTTTATGAGCAGTTCTTC.

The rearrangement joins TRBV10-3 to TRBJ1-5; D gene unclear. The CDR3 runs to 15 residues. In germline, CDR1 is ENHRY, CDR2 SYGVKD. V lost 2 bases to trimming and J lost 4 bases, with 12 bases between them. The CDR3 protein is CAISEGLGSNQPQHF. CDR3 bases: TGTGCCATCAGTGAGGGGTTGGGCAGTAATCAGCCCCAGCATTTT.

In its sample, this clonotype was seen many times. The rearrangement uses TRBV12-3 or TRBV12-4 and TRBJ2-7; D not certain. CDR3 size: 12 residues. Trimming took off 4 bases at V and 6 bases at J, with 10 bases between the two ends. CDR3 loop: CASSYGSGEQYF. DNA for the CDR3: TGTGCCAGCAGTTATGGGTCCGGCGAGCAGTACTTC.

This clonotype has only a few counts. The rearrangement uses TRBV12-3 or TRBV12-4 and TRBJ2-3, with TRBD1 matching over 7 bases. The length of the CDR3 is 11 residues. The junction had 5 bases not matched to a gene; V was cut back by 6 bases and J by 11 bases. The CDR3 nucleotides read TGTGCCAGCAGCTCACAGGGGCTGCAGTATTTT. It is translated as CASSSQGLQYF.

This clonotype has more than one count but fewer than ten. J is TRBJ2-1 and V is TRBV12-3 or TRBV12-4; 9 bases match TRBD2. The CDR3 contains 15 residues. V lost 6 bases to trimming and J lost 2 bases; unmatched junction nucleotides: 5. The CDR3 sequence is CASSLSGSTYNEQFF. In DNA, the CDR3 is TGTGCCAGCAGCCTTAGCGGGAGCACCTACAATGAGCAGTTCTTC.

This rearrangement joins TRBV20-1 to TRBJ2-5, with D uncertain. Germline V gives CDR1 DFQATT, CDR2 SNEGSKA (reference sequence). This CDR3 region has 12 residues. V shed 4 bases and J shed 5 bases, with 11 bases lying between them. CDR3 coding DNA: TGCAGTGCTATTGAGGATCTGGAGACCCAGTACTTC. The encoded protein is CSAIEDLETQYF.

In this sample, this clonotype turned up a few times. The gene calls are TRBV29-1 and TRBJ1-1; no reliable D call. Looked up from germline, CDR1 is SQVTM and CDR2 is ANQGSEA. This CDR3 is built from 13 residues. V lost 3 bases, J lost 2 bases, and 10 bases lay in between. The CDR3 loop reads CSVETPANTEAFF. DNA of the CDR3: TGCAGCGTTGAGACACCCGCTAACACTGAAGCTTTCTTT.

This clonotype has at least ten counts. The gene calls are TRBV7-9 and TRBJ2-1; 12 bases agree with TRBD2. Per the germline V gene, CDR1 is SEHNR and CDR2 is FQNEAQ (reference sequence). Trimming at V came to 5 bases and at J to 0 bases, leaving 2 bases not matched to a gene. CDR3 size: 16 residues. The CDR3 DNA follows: TGTGCCAGCAGCCCGACTAGCGGGAGCTCCTACAATGAGCAGTTCTTC. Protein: CASSPTSGSSYNEQFF.